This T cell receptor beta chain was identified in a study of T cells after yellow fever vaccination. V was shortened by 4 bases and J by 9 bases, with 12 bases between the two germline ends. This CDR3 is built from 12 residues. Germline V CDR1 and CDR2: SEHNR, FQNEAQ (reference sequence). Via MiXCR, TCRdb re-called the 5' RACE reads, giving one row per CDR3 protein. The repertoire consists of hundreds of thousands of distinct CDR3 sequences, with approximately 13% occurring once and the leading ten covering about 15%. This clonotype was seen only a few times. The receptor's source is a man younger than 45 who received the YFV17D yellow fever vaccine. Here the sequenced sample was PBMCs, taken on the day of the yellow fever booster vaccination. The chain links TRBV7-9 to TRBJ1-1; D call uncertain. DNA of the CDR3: TGTGCCAGCAGCTCCCGGGATTCAAAAGCTTTCTTT. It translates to CASSSRDSKAFF.